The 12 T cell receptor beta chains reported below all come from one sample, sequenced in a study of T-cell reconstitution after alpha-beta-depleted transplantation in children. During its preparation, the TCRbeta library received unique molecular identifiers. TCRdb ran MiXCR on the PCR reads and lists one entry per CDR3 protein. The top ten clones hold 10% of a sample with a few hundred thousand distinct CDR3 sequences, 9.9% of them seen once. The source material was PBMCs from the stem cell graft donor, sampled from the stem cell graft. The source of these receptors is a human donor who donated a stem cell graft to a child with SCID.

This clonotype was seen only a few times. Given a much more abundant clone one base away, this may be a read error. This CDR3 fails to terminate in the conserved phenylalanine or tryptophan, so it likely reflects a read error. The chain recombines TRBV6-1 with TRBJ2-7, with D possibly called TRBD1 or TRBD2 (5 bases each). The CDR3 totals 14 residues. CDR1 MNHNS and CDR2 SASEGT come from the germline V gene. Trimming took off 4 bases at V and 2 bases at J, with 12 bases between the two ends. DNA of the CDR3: TGTGCCAGCAGTGGAGAGGGGCCGACCTACGAGCAGTACCTC. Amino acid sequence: CASSGEGPTYEQYL.

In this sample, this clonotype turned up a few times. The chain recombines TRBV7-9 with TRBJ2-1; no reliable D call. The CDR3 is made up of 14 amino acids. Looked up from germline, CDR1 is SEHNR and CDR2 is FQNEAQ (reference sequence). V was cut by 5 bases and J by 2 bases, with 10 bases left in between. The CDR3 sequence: CASSHPPPYNEQFF. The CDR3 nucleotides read TGTGCCAGCAGCCACCCCCCCCCCTACAATGAGCAGTTCTTC.

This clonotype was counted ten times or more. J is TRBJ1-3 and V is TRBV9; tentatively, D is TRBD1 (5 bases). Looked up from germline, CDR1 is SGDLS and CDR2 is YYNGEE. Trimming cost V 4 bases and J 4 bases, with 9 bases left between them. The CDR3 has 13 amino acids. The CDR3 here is CASSWDAGNTIYF. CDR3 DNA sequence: TGTGCCAGCAGCTGGGACGCCGGAAACACCATATATTTT.

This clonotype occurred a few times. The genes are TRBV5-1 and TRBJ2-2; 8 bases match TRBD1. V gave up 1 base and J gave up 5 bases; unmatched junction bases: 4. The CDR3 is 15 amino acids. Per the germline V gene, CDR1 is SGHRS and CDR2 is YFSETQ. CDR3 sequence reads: CASSLQGASTGELFF. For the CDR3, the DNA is TGCGCCAGCAGCTTGCAGGGGGCGTCAACCGGGGAGCTGTTTTTT.

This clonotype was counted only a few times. CDR3 DNA: TGCGCCAGCAGCTTGGTCCAGGGCCTTGTCGGGGAGCTGTTTTTT. Translating it yields CASSLVQGLVGELFF. The chain is built from TRBV5-1 and TRBJ2-2; a possible D gene is TRBD1 (5 bases). The CDR3 has 15 amino acids. Germline V gives CDR1 SGHRS, CDR2 YFSETQ. Between the trimmed V and J ends, which lost 0 bases and 7 bases, there was a span of 13 bases.

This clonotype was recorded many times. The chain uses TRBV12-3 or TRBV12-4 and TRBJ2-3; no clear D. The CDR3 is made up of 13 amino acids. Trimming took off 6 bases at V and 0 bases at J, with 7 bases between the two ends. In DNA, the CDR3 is TGTGCCAGCAGGACCTCTAGCACAGATACGCAGTATTTT. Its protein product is CASRTSSTDTQYF.

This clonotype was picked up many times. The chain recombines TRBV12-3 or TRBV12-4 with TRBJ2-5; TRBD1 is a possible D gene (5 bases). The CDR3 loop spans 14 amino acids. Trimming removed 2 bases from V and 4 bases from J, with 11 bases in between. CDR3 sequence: CASSLRQGSETQYF. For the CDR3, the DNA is TGTGCCAGCAGTTTAAGGCAGGGATCAGAGACCCAGTACTTC.

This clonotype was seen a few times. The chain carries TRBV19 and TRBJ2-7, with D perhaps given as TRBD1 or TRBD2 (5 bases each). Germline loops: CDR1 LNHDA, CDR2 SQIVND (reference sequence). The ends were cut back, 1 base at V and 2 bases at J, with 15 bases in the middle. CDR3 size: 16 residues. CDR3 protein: CASSIVPGRGAYEQYF. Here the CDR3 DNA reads TGTGCCAGTAGTATAGTCCCAGGGCGAGGGGCCTACGAGCAGTACTTC. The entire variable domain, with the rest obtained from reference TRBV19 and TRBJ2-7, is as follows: DGGITQSPKYLFRKEGQNVTLSCEQNLNHDAMYWYRQDPGQGLRLIYYSQIVNDFQKGDIAEGYSVSREKKESFPLTVTSAQKNPTAFYLCASSIVPGRGAYEQYFGPGTRLTVT.

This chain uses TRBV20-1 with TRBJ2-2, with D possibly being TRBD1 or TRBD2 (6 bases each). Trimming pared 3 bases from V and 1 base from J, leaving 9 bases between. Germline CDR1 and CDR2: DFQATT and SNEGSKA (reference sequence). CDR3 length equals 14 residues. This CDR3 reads CSASGGGNTGELFF. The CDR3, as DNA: TGCAGTGCTAGTGGAGGGGGGAACACCGGGGAGCTGTTTTTT.

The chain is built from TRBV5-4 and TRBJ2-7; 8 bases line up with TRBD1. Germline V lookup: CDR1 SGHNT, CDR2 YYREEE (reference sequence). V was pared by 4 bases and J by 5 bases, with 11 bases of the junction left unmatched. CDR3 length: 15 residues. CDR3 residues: CASSPVGTGSHEQYF. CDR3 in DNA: TGTGCCAGCAGCCCCGTTGGGACAGGATCCCACGAGCAGTACTTC.

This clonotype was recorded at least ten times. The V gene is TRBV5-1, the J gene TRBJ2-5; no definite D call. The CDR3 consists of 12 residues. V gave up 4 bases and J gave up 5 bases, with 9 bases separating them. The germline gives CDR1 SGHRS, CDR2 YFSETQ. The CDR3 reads CASSPTGETQYF. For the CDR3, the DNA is TGCGCCAGCAGCCCCACTGGGGAGACCCAGTACTTC.

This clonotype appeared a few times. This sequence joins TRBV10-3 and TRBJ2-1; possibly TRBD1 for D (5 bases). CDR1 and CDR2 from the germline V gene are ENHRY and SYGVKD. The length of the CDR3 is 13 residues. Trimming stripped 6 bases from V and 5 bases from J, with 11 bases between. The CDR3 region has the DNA TGTGCCATCAGGCCCGCGACAGACAATGAGCAGTTCTTC. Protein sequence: CAIRPATDNEQFF.